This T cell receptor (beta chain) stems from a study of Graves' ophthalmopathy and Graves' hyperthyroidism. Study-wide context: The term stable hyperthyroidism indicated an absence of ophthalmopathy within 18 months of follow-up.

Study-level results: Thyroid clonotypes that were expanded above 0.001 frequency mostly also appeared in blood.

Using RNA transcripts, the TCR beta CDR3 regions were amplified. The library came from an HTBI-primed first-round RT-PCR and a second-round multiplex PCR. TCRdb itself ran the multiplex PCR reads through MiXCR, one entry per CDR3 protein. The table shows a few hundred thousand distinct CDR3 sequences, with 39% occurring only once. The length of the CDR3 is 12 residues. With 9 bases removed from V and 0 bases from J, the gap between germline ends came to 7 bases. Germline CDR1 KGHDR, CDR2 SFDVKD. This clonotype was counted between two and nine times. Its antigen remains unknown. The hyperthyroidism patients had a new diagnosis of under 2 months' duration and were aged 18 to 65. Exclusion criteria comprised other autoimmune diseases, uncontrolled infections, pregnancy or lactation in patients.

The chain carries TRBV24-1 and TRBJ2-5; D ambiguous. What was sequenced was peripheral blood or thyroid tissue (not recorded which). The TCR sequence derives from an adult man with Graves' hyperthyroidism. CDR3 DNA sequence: TGTGCCACCGGCGGTTACCAAGAGACCCAGTACTTC. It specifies CATGGYQETQYF.